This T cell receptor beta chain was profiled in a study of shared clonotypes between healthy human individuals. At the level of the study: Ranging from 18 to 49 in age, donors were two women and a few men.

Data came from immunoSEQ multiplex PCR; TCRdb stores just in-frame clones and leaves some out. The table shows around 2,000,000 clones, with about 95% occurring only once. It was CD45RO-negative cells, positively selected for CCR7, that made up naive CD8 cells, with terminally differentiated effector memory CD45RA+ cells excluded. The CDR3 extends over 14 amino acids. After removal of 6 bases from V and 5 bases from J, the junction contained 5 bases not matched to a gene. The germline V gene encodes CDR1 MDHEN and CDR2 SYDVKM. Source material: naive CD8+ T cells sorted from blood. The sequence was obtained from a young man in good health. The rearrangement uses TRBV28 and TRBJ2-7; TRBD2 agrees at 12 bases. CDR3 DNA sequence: TGTGCCAGCAGGACTAGCGGGGGTGGGGACGAGCAGTACTTC. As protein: CASRTSGGGDEQYF.